One sample yielded the 21 T cell receptor beta chains listed below, sequenced in a study of blood T cell repertoires in COVID-19. Only in-frame clones appear in the TCRdb table, and some are missing; sequencing was by immunoSEQ multiplex PCR. Of around 250,000 clones listed, roughly 85% are singletons. Sequenced: peripheral blood. These TCRs come from a woman younger than 35 with acute or convalescent COVID-19.

The rearrangement uses TRBV19 and TRBJ2-4, with 12 positions matching TRBD2. Looked up from germline, CDR1 is LNHDA and CDR2 is SQIVND (reference sequence). The trim removed 6 bases at V and 0 bases at J, leaving 12 bases unmatched. The CDR3 is made up of 19 amino acids. The CDR3 coding sequence is TGTGCCAGTAGGCTAAAGGCGCTAGCGGGAGGGCTAGCCAAAAACATTCAGTACTTC. Translation gives CASRLKALAGGLAKNIQYF.

This chain joins TRBV19 and TRBJ2-3, with 7 nucleotides matching TRBD2. The CDR3 sequence is 17 residues long. Germline CDR1 is LNHDA and CDR2 is SQIVND (reference sequence). With 4 bases clipped from V and 3 bases from J, the junction kept 13 bases outside the gene matches. CDR3 sequence: CASSKDQEGGWTDTQYF. For the CDR3, the DNA is TGTGCCAGTAGTAAAGACCAAGAGGGAGGGTGGACAGATACGCAGTATTTT. Using reference TRBV19 and TRBJ2-3 for the parts outside the CDR3, the full variable domain is DGGITQSPKYLFRKEGQNVTLSCEQNLNHDAMYWYRQDPGQGLRLIYYSQIVNDFQKGDIAEGYSVSREKKESFPLTVTSAQKNPTAFYLCASSKDQEGGWTDTQYFGPGTRLTVL.

This clone was observed a single time. J is TRBJ2-2 and V is TRBV7-9, with 16 bases matching TRBD2. Unmatched junction bases numbered 6, after V lost 5 bases and J lost 6 bases. Per germline, CDR1 SEHNR and CDR2 FQNEAQ (reference sequence). The CDR3 has 17 amino acids. In DNA form, the CDR3 reads TGTGCCAGCAGCCCGGGACTAGCGGGAGGGCATGCCGGGGAGCTGTTTTTT. Residues: CASSPGLAGGHAGELFF.

This rearrangement joins TRBV6-1 to TRBJ1-5; 10 nucleotides align to TRBD1. CDR3 size: 16 residues. CDR1 MNHNS and CDR2 SASEGT come from the germline V gene. The trim removed 6 bases at V and 4 bases at J, leaving 9 bases unmatched. The CDR3 reads CASSEWDRGWNQPQHF. Here the CDR3 DNA reads TGTGCCAGCAGCGAATGGGACAGGGGATGGAATCAGCCCCAGCATTTT.

J is TRBJ2-1 and V is TRBV6-5; 8 nucleotides line up with TRBD2. Germline trimming cut 2 bases from V and 0 bases from J; bases unmatched to any gene: 3. The CDR3 sequence is 16 residues long. Per the germline V gene, CDR1 is MNHEY and CDR2 is SVGAGI. For the CDR3, the DNA is TGTGCCAGCAGTTACACCGGGACTAGCTCCTACAATGAGCAGTTCTTC. It specifies CASSYTGTSSYNEQFF.

This clone was observed once. The chain recombines TRBV13 with TRBJ1-1; D is unclear. The V gene lost 2 bases and the J gene lost 4 bases, with 14 bases spanning the gap. The CDR3 has 15 residues. The germline V gene encodes CDR1 PRHDT and CDR2 FYEKMQ (reference sequence). The CDR3 spells CASSLRLEMGTEAFF. CDR3 bases: TGTGCCAGCAGCTTACGGTTGGAGATGGGCACTGAAGCTTTCTTT. Based on the CDR3 plus reference TRBV13 and TRBJ1-1, the full variable domain is AAGVIQSPRHLIKEKRETATLKCYPIPRHDTVYWYQQGPGQDPQFLISFYEKMQSDKGSIPDRFSAQQFSDYHSELNMSSLELGDSALYFCASSLRLEMGTEAFFGQGTRLTVV.

This clone appeared once. This sequence joins TRBV29-1 and TRBJ1-1; 7 nucleotides line up with TRBD1. The V and J ends lost 2 bases and 6 bases, in that order; junction bases with no gene match: 3. The V gene's germline CDR1 is SQVTM and CDR2 ANQGSEA. The CDR3 runs 12 residues. CDR3 region: CSVERQGAEAFF. The CDR3 DNA reads TGCAGCGTTGAAAGGCAGGGGGCTGAAGCTTTCTTT.

This chain joins TRBV7-9 and TRBJ1-4, with D possibly being TRBD1 (5 bases). Germline V lookup: CDR1 SEHNR, CDR2 FQNEAQ (reference sequence). The CDR3 loop spans 15 amino acids. Trimming removed 5 bases from V and 3 bases from J, with 13 bases in between. DNA of the CDR3: TGTGCCAGCAGCCAACCGGGGGGGGCTAATGAAAAACTGTTTTTT. As protein: CASSQPGGANEKLFF.

The CDR3 loop is CSVARGESTDTQYF. CDR3 nucleotides: TGCAGCGTTGCGCGGGGGGAGAGCACAGATACGCAGTATTTT. The chain joins TRBV29-1 to TRBJ2-3; 8 bases are a match to TRBD2. Germline-derived CDR1 and CDR2 are SQVTM and ANQGSEA. There are 14 residues in the CDR3. V trimming: 4 bases; J trimming: 0 bases; junction bases outside the gene matches: 3.

The chain combines TRBV19 with TRBJ2-5, with D tentatively TRBD1 (5 bases). Germline lookup yields CDR1 LNHDA and CDR2 SQIVND (reference sequence). The germline V and J ends were trimmed by 6 bases and 1 base, with 18 bases remaining between them. This CDR3 has 16 residues. The CDR3 coding sequence is TGTGCCAGTAGCTCTTCCAAAAGGGGTTTCCAAGAGACCCAGTACTTC. Its translation is CASSSSKRGFQETQYF.

The chain carries TRBV19 and TRBJ2-1; 11 bases fit TRBD2. Germline V gives CDR1 LNHDA, CDR2 SQIVND (reference sequence). J gave up 6 bases and V 6 bases, and 7 bases lay outside the gene matches. CDR3 length: 15 residues. DNA of the CDR3: TGTGCCAGTAGCCGGACTAGCGGGCAAACCAATGAGCAGTTCTTC. Protein sequence: CASSRTSGQTNEQFF.

The gene calls are TRBV3-1 (or the pseudogene TRBV3-2) and TRBJ1-6; 9 nucleotides line up with TRBD1. After removal of 1 base from V and 7 bases from J, the junction contained 5 bases not matched to a gene. Per the germline V gene, CDR1 is LGHDT and CDR2 is YNNKEL (reference sequence). The length of the CDR3 is 16 residues. CDR3 sequence (DNA): TGTGCCAGCAGCCAAGGCGGGACAGGGCTAAATTCACCCCTCCACTTT. As protein: CASSQGGTGLNSPLHF.

The rearrangement uses TRBV6-6 and TRBJ2-2; tentative D call: TRBD1 (5 bases). Trimming took off 6 bases at V and 5 bases at J, with 10 bases between the two ends. Germline V lookup: CDR1 MNHNY, CDR2 SVGAGI (reference sequence). The CDR3 is made up of 13 amino acids. CDR3 region: CASRQVQTGELFF. The DNA for the CDR3 is TGTGCCAGCAGACAGGTGCAAACCGGGGAGCTGTTTTTT.

The chain is built from TRBV6-5 and TRBJ1-2; perhaps TRBD1 as D (5 bases). From germline, CDR1 is MNHEY and CDR2 SVGAGI. The V end lost 5 bases, the J end lost 8 bases, and 9 bases lay between the germline ends. This CDR3 region has 11 residues. The CDR3 protein is CASSPGWGYTF. CDR3 nucleotides: TGTGCCAGCAGTCCAGGGTGGGGCTACACCTTC.

The chain has TRBV29-1 and TRBJ1-1; no firm D call. From germline, CDR1 is SQVTM and CDR2 ANQGSEA. V lost 3 bases to trimming and J lost 5 bases, with 10 bases between them. The CDR3 covers 12 residues. CDR3 DNA sequence: TGCAGCGTTGAGGCATTGGAGACTGAAGCTTTCTTT. Protein sequence: CSVEALETEAFF.

The rearrangement uses TRBV5-6 and TRBJ2-7; TRBD1 is a possible D gene (6 bases). Between the trimmed V and J ends, which lost 2 bases and 0 bases, there was a span of 9 bases. Germline CDR1 reads SGHDT; CDR2 reads YYEEEE. The CDR3 covers 14 residues. In nucleotides, the CDR3 is TGTGCCAGCAGCTTTCTGGACAGCTCCTACGAGCAGTACTTC. Translated, it gives CASSFLDSSYEQYF.

The chain has TRBV6-2 or TRBV6-3 and TRBJ2-3, with 11 bases lining up with TRBD2. Germline-derived CDR1 and CDR2 are MNHEY and SVGEGT. The CDR3 length is 21 residues. The V and J ends lost 2 bases and 6 bases, in that order; junction bases with no gene match: 22. The CDR3: CASSYIPGTSGDVWKMDTQYF. The CDR3 coding sequence is TGTGCCAGCAGTTACATACCTGGGACTAGCGGAGATGTGTGGAAGATGGATACGCAGTATTTT.

The V call is TRBV7-9, the J call TRBJ1-3; 9 bases align to TRBD1. The germline V gene has CDR1 SEHNR and CDR2 FQNEAQ (reference sequence). Trimming took 4 bases from V and 1 from J; bases not matched to a gene: 8. This CDR3 spans 17 amino acids. This CDR3 reads CASSYSGTGTSGNTIYF. The CDR3 DNA follows: TGTGCCAGCAGCTATTCCGGGACAGGGACTTCTGGAAACACCATATATTTT.

The chain joins TRBV5-4 to TRBJ2-1; 7 nucleotides agree with TRBD2. V lost 4 bases and J lost 0; bases outside the gene matches: 19. The germline V gene encodes CDR1 SGHNT and CDR2 YYREEE (reference sequence). The CDR3 length is 20 residues. The CDR3 nucleotides are TGTGCCAGCAGCCCCCTAGGGGCGGGAGAACTTCCCAGCTCCTACAATGAGCAGTTCTTC. Translating gives CASSPLGAGELPSSYNEQFF.

This chain links TRBV19 with TRBJ1-5, with TRBD1 matching over 9 bases. Per the germline V gene, CDR1 is LNHDA and CDR2 is SQIVND (reference sequence). The CDR3 is 15 amino acids. Trimming removed 3 bases from V and 2 bases from J; junction bases left unmatched: 2. The CDR3 loop reads CASSIRDRGNQPQHF. CDR3 DNA: TGTGCCAGTAGTATCCGGGACAGGGGCAATCAGCCCCAGCATTTT.

This sequence joins TRBV6-4 and TRBJ1-1; the D is unclear. The CDR3 is made up of 13 amino acids. In germline, CDR1 is MRHNA, CDR2 SNTAGT. Trimming cost V 6 bases and J 5 bases, with 13 bases left between them. As DNA, the CDR3 is TGTGCCAGCAGGCAACAGACGTGGACTGAAGCTTTCTTT. It translates to CASRQQTWTEAFF.